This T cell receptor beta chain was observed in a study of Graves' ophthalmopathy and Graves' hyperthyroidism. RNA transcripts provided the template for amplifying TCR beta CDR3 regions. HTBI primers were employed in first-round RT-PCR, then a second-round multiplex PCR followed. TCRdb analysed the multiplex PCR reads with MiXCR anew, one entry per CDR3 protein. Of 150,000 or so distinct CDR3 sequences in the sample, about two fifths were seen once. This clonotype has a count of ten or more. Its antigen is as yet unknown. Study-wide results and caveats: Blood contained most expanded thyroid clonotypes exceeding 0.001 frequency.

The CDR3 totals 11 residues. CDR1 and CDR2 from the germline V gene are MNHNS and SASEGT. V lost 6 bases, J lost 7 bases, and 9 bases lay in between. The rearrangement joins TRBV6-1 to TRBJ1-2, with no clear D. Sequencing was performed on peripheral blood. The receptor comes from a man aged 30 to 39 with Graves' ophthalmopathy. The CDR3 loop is CASSDTGGYTF. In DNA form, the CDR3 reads TGTGCCAGCAGCGACACTGGTGGCTACACCTTC.